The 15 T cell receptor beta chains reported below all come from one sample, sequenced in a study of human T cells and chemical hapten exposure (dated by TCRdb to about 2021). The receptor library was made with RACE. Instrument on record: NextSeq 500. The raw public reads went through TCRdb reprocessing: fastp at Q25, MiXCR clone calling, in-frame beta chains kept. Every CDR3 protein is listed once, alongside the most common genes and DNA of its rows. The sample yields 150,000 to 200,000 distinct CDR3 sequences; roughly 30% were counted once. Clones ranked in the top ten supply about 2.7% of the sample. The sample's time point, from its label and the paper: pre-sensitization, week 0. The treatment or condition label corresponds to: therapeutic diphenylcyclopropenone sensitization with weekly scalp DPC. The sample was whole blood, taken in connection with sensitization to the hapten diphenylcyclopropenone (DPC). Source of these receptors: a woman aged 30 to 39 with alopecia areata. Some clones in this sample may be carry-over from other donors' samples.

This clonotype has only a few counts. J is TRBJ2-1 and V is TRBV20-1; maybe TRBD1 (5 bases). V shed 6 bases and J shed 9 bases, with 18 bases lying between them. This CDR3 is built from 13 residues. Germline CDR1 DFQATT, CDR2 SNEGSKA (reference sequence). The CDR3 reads CSATDSPRGEQFF. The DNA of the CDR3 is TGCAGTGCGACAGACTCCCCGAGAGGTGAGCAGTTCTTC.

The CDR3 region is CASSDREILSGELFF. In DNA form, the CDR3 reads TGTGCCAGCAGTGACCGGGAGATTCTCTCCGGGGAGCTGTTTTTT. The genes are TRBV2 and TRBJ2-2, with D possibly TRBD2 on 6 matching bases. The V end lost 3 bases, the J end lost 6 bases, and 14 bases lay between the germline ends. The CDR3 is 15 residues long. Germline V gives CDR1 SNHLY, CDR2 FYNNEI.

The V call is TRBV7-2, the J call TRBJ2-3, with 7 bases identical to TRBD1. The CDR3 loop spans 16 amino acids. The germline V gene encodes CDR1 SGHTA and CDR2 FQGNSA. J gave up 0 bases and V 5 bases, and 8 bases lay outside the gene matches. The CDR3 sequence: CASSRRTGTSTDTQYF. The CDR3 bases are TGTGCCAGCAGCCGACGGACAGGAACTAGCACAGATACGCAGTATTTT.

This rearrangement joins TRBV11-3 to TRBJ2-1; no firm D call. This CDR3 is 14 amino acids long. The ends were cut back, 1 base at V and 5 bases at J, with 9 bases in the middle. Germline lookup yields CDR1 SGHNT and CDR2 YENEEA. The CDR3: CASSLGGTHNEQFF. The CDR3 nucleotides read TGTGCCAGCAGCTTAGGCGGAACCCACAATGAGCAGTTCTTC.

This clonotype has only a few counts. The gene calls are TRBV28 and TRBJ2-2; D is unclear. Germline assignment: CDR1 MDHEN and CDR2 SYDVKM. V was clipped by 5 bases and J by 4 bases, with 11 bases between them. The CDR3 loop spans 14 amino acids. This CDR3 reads CASSLGMSTGELFF. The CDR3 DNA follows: TGTGCCAGCAGTCTTGGTATGAGCACCGGGGAGCTGTTTTTT.

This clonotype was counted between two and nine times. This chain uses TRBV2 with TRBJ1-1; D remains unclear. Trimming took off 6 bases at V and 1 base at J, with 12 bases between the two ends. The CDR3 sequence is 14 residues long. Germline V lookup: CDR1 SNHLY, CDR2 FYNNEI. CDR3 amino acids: CASREVAQNTEAFF. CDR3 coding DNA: TGTGCCAGCAGGGAGGTGGCCCAGAACACTGAAGCTTTCTTT.

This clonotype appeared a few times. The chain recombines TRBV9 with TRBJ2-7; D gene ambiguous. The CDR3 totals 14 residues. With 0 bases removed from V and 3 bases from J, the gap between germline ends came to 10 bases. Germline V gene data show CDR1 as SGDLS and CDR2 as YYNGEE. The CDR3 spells CASSVVLFIYEQYF. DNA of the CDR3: TGTGCCAGCAGCGTAGTACTTTTTATCTACGAGCAGTACTTC. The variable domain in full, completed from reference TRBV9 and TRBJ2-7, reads DSGVTQTPKHLITATGQRVTLRCSPRSGDLSVYWYQQSLDQGLQFLIQYYNGEERAKGNILERFSAQQFPDLHSELNLSSLELGDSALYFCASSVVLFIYEQYFGPGTRLTVT.

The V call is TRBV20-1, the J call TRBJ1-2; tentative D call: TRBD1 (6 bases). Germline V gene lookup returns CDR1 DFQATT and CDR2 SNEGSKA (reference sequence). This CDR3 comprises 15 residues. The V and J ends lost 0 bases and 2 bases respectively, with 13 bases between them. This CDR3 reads CSARDLWQGNYGYTF. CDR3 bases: TGCAGTGCTAGAGATTTGTGGCAGGGGAACTATGGCTACACCTTC.

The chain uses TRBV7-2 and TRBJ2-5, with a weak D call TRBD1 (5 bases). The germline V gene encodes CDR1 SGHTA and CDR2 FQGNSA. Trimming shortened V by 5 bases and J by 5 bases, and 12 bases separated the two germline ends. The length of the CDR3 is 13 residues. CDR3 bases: TGTGCCAGCAGCCCGGACAATGGGGAGACCCAGTACTTC. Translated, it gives CASSPDNGETQYF.

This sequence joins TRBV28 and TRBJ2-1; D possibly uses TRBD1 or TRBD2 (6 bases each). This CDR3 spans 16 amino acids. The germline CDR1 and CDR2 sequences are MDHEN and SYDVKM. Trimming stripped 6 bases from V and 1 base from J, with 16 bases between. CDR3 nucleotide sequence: TGTGCCAGCAGCCCGATCGGGGGCACTTCCTACAATGAGCAGTTCTTC. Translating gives CASSPIGGTSYNEQFF.

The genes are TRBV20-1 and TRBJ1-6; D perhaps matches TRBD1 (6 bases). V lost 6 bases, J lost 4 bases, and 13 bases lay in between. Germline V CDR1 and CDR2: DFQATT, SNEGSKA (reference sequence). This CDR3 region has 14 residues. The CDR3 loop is CSAPRGQYNSPLHF. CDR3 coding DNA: TGCAGTGCGCCGCGAGGACAGTATAATTCACCCCTCCACTTT.

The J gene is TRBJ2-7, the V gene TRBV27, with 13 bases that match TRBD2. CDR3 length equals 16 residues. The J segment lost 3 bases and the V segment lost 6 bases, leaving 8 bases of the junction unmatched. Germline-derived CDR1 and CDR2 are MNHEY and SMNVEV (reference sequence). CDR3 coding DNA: TGTGCCAGCAGCATGGGACTAGCGGGAAGAGGCTACGAGCAGTACTTC. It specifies CASSMGLAGRGYEQYF.

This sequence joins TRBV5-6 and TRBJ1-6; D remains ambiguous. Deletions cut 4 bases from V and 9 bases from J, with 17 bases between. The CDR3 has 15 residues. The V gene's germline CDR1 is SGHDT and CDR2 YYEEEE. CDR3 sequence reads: CASSQPNGRSSPLHF. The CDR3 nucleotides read TGTGCCAGCAGCCAACCGAACGGTCGTAGTTCACCCCTCCACTTT.

The CDR3 nucleotides read TGCAGTGCTAGAGATCGGCTAGCTGGAGCGGATACGCAGTATTTT. Its translation is CSARDRLAGADTQYF. The chain carries TRBV20-1 and TRBJ2-3, with D perhaps matching TRBD2 (5 bases). Germline assignment: CDR1 DFQATT and CDR2 SNEGSKA (reference sequence). The V and J ends lost 0 bases and 6 bases respectively, with 16 bases between them. CDR3 length: 15 amino acids.

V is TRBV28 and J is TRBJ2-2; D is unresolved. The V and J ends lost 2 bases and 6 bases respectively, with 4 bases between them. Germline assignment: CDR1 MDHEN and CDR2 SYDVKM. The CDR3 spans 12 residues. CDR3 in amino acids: CASSLRPGELFF. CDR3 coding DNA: TGTGCCAGCAGTTTACGACCCGGGGAGCTGTTTTTT. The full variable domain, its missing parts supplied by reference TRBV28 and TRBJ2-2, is DVKVTQSSRYLVKRTGEKVFLECVQDMDHENMFWYRQDPGLGLRLIYFSYDVKMKEKGDIPEGYSVSREKKERFSLILESASTNQTSMYLCASSLRPGELFFGEGSRLTVL.